One and the same sample provided the 26 T cell receptor beta chains below, sequenced in a study of control samples from healthy donors and cancer patients. Here immunoSEQ multiplex PCR was the method, and the copy in TCRdb shows in-frame clones only, minus some. The sample carries some 200,000 clones, roughly 89% recorded once. Sequencing was performed on blood. Receptors were obtained from a woman in her 30s in good health.

This clone was counted once. The V and J genes are TRBV19 and TRBJ2-5, with a tentative D call TRBD2 (7 bases). The germline V and J ends were trimmed by 8 bases and 1 base, with 11 bases remaining between them. In germline, CDR1 is LNHDA, CDR2 SQIVND (reference sequence). The CDR3 contains 13 residues. The CDR3 nucleotides read TGTGCCAGTCCGCGGGGGCCCCAAGAGACCCAGTACTTC. It is translated as CASPRGPQETQYF.

The chain joins TRBV7-3 to TRBJ2-6, with D possibly being TRBD1 or TRBD2 (6 bases each). V lost 2 bases and J lost 0, with 8 bases in between. Per germline, CDR1 SGHTA and CDR2 FQGTGA. There are 16 residues in the CDR3. The CDR3 protein is CASSLGGLSGANVLTF. CDR3 sequence (DNA): TGTGCCAGCAGCTTAGGGGGGCTCTCTGGGGCCAACGTCCTGACTTTC. The full variable domain, in which reference TRBV7-3 and TRBJ2-6 provide the parts outside the CDR3, is GAGVSQTPSNKVTEKGKYVELRCDPISGHTALYWYRQSLGQGPEFLIYFQGTGAADDSGLPNDRFFAVRPEGSVSTLKIQRTERGDSAVYLCASSLGGLSGANVLTFGAGSRLTVL.

The rearrangement joins TRBV6-2 or TRBV6-3 to TRBJ2-7; 8 bases map to TRBD1. V dropped 5 bases and J dropped 5; count of bases not matched to a gene: 11. This CDR3 contains 15 residues. Germline values: CDR1 MNHEY, CDR2 SVGEGT. This CDR3 reads CASSDRDRGSDEQYF. The CDR3 nucleotides read TGTGCCAGCAGTGACCGCGACAGGGGATCCGACGAGCAGTACTTC.

This rearrangement joins TRBV5-5 to TRBJ1-2; D unclear. Germline assignment: CDR1 SGHKS and CDR2 YYEKEE (reference sequence). This CDR3 is 13 amino acids long. The V gene lost 0 bases and the J gene lost 8 bases, with 11 bases spanning the gap. The CDR3 protein is CASSLEGSGGYTF. CDR3 sequence (DNA): TGTGCCAGCAGCTTGGAAGGGTCCGGGGGCTACACCTTC.

In this sample, this clone turned up a few times. The chain links TRBV19 to TRBJ2-7; D gene uncertain. The CDR3 is made up of 14 amino acids. Trimming pared 3 bases from V and 0 bases from J, leaving 9 bases between. Per the germline V gene, CDR1 is LNHDA and CDR2 is SQIVND (reference sequence). CDR3 protein: CASSMAQNSYEQYF. CDR3 DNA sequence: TGTGCCAGTAGTATGGCCCAGAACTCCTACGAGCAGTACTTC.

The J gene is TRBJ1-6, the V gene TRBV5-4; D is uncertain. Germline CDR1 SGHNT, CDR2 YYREEE (reference sequence). Trimming took off 4 bases at V and 3 bases at J, with 5 bases between the two ends. This CDR3 region has 13 residues. The CDR3 here is CASSLDYNSPLHF. CDR3 nucleotide sequence: TGTGCCAGCAGCCTGGACTATAATTCACCCCTCCACTTT.

V gene TRBV11-2 combines with J gene TRBJ1-1; 8 nucleotides match TRBD1. J was trimmed by 4 bases and V by 5 bases; bases with no gene match: 6. The CDR3 is made up of 14 amino acids. Germline assignment: CDR1 SGHAT and CDR2 FQNNGV. The CDR3 DNA reads as TGTGCCAGCAGCCTAACCACAGGGGGCACTGAAGCTTTCTTT. Encoded protein: CASSLTTGGTEAFF.

This clone was seen only once. The J gene is TRBJ2-2, the V gene TRBV5-1; possibly TRBD1 for D (5 bases). The germline V gene has CDR1 SGHRS and CDR2 YFSETQ. The ends were cut back, 2 bases at V and 2 bases at J, with 7 bases in the middle. The CDR3 totals 14 residues. This CDR3 is CASSFRTNTGELFF. The DNA of the CDR3 is TGCGCCAGCAGCTTTCGGACAAACACCGGGGAGCTGTTTTTT.

The gene calls are TRBV11-2 and TRBJ2-7; no clear D. The V gene's germline CDR1 is SGHAT and CDR2 FQNNGV. V shed 3 bases and J shed 2 bases, with 8 bases lying between them. The CDR3 spans 13 residues. The DNA of the CDR3 is TGTGCCAGCAGCTTGAGCAGAACCTACGAGCAGTACTTC. Translated: CASSLSRTYEQYF.

The rearrangement uses TRBV4-1 and TRBJ2-7, with 8 bases that match TRBD1. Germline trimming cut 1 base from V and 7 bases from J; bases unmatched to any gene: 12. CDR3 length: 16 amino acids. Germline V gene lookup returns CDR1 MGHRA and CDR2 YSYEKL. Here the CDR3 reads CASSQGGRTGSWEQYF. CDR3 coding DNA: TGCGCCAGCAGCCAAGGGGGCAGGACAGGGTCGTGGGAGCAGTACTTC.

The chain employs TRBV7-9 and TRBJ2-1; 9 bases map to TRBD1. CDR3 size: 13 residues. Trimming took 5 bases from V and 5 from J; bases not matched to a gene: 1. Germline assignment: CDR1 SEHNR and CDR2 FQNEAQ (reference sequence). In nucleotides, the CDR3 is TGTGCCAGCAGCGGGACAGGGAACAATGAGCAGTTCTTC. Translation gives CASSGTGNNEQFF.

Comments on this clone: Different DNA sequences within this sample yield the same CDR3. This chain uses TRBV19 with TRBJ2-7; D may be TRBD1 (5 bases). The CDR3 consists of 13 residues. Trimming cost V 3 bases and J 1 base, with 7 bases left between them. Germline V gives CDR1 LNHDA, CDR2 SQIVND (reference sequence). CDR3 amino acids: CASSIQGSYEQYF. In DNA, the CDR3 is TGTGCCAGTAGTATCCAGGGATCCTACGAGCAGTACTTC.

The J gene is TRBJ2-5, the V gene TRBV6-1; weak D call: TRBD1 (5 bases). V was trimmed by 1 base and J by 1 base, leaving 7 bases between them. Germline V gene lookup returns CDR1 MNHNS and CDR2 SASEGT. This CDR3 is built from 14 residues. CDR3: CASSEVDTQETQYF. The CDR3 region has the DNA TGTGCCAGCAGTGAAGTGGACACCCAAGAGACCCAGTACTTC.

This clone was counted a single time. This chain uses TRBV3-1 (or the pseudogene TRBV3-2) with TRBJ2-1; TRBD2 agrees at 11 bases. V dropped 4 bases and J dropped 7; count of bases not matched to a gene: 6. Germline CDR1 reads LGHDT; CDR2 reads YNNKEL (reference sequence). CDR3 length: 15 residues. The CDR3 loop is CASSLSGGARNEQFF. CDR3 nucleotide sequence: TGTGCCAGCAGCCTTAGCGGGGGGGCGCGGAATGAGCAGTTCTTC.

V gene TRBV28 combines with J gene TRBJ1-2, with D unclear. This CDR3 has 13 residues. Germline CDR1 is MDHEN and CDR2 is SYDVKM. V was shortened by 1 base and J by 2 bases, with 5 bases between the two germline ends. The CDR3 protein is CASSLSQNYGYTF. In nucleotides, the CDR3 is TGTGCCAGCAGTTTATCCCAGAACTATGGCTACACCTTC.

This clone is a singleton in its sample. The chain combines TRBV7-9 with TRBJ2-1, with 9 bases aligning to TRBD1. CDR3 length equals 19 residues. Germline V gives CDR1 SEHNR, CDR2 FQNEAQ (reference sequence). The J segment lost 5 bases and the V segment lost 3 bases, leaving 17 bases of the junction unmatched. As DNA, the CDR3 is TGTGCCAGCAGCTTTGCGTCGCTAAGACAGGGGGTAAGGAACAATGAGCAGTTCTTC. This sequence encodes CASSFASLRQGVRNNEQFF.

The chain recombines TRBV7-9 with TRBJ1-2; unclear D gene. Germline assignment: CDR1 SEHNR and CDR2 FQNEAQ (reference sequence). The CDR3 extends over 11 amino acids. Trimming pared 6 bases from V and 4 bases from J, leaving 6 bases between. The CDR3 is CASSPRYGYTF. CDR3 DNA: TGTGCCAGCAGTCCCCGCTATGGCTACACCTTC. Full variable domain (missing parts from reference TRBV7-9 and TRBJ1-2): DTGVSQNPRHKITKRGQNVTFRCDPISEHNRLYWYRQTLGQGPEFLTYFQNEAQLEKSRLLSDRFSAERPKGSFSTLEIQRTEQGDSAMYLCASSPRYGYTFGSGTRLTVV.

A single count supports this clone. Other DNA sequences of this sample code for an identical CDR3. The chain uses TRBV4-1 and TRBJ2-1; D is unclear. The V gene lost 1 base and the J gene lost 9 bases, with 4 bases spanning the gap. The CDR3 totals 11 residues. Germline CDR1 is MGHRA and CDR2 is YSYEKL. The chain's CDR3 is CASSQAFEQFF. The CDR3 nucleotides read TGCGCCAGCAGCCAAGCTTTTGAGCAGTTCTTC.

This chain uses TRBV11-2 with TRBJ2-5; 9 bases agree with TRBD1. V shed 5 bases and J 5 bases; nucleotides not matched to a gene: 9. The CDR3 extends over 15 amino acids. Germline lookup yields CDR1 SGHAT and CDR2 FQNNGV. The CDR3 sequence: CASSPGTGIRETQYF. CDR3 coding DNA: TGTGCCAGCAGCCCAGGGACAGGGATTCGGGAGACCCAGTACTTC.

The V call is TRBV15, the J call TRBJ2-7, with D unclear. Germline values: CDR1 LNHNV, CDR2 YYDKDF (reference sequence). The CDR3 totals 14 residues. Trimming cost V 0 bases and J 3 bases, with 9 bases left between them. This CDR3 reads CATSREGYGYEQYF. The CDR3 DNA reads TGTGCCACCAGCAGAGAGGGGTACGGCTACGAGCAGTACTTC. The complete variable domain, with remaining parts taken from reference TRBV15 and TRBJ2-7, reads DAMVIQNPRYQVTQFGKPVTLSCSQTLNHNVMYWYQQKSSQAPKLLFHYYDKDFNNEADTPDNFQSRRPNTSFCFLDIRSPGLGDTAMYLCATSREGYGYEQYFGPGTRLTVT.

The chain recombines TRBV4-3 with TRBJ2-6, with D maybe TRBD1 (5 bases). Germline CDR1 LGHNA, CDR2 YSLEER. V dropped 1 base and J dropped 0 bases, with 10 bases sitting between them. The CDR3 has 17 amino acids. The DNA for the CDR3 is TGCGCCAGCAGCCAAGGGGGCGCCTTCTCTGGGGCCAACGTCCTGACTTTC. Amino acid sequence: CASSQGGAFSGANVLTF.

The chain combines TRBV7-2 with TRBJ1-2; 7 bases match TRBD1. This CDR3 has 16 residues. Germline-derived CDR1 and CDR2 are SGHTA and FQGNSA. Trimming cost V 5 bases and J 1 base; bases outside gene matches: 10. Here the CDR3 reads CASSLTQGVRNYGYTF. For the CDR3, the DNA is TGTGCCAGCAGCCTAACCCAGGGGGTCCGTAACTATGGCTACACCTTC.

Written as DNA, the CDR3 is TGCGCCAGCAGCCCGGACAGGGGGGACCCTAACTATGGCTACACCTTC. This sequence encodes CASSPDRGDPNYGYTF. The chain joins TRBV5-1 to TRBJ1-2; the match to TRBD1 covers 10 bases. V was pared by 4 bases and J by 0 bases, with 6 bases of the junction left unmatched. Germline CDR1 SGHRS, CDR2 YFSETQ. The CDR3 extends over 16 amino acids.

This chain uses TRBV27 with TRBJ1-2; tentative D call: TRBD1 (5 bases). CDR1 and CDR2 from the germline V gene are MNHEY and SMNVEV (reference sequence). This CDR3 is 14 amino acids long. Trimming removed 5 bases at V and 3 bases at J, with 13 bases between. CDR3 bases: TGTGCCAGCAGTCCGAACCAGGGTGACTATGGCTACACCTTC. Its protein product is CASSPNQGDYGYTF.

V is TRBV18 and J is TRBJ2-5; D is undetermined. The CDR3 covers 14 residues. Between the trimmed V and J ends, which lost 0 bases and 1 base, there was a span of 6 bases. The V gene's germline CDR1 is KGHSH and CDR2 LQKENI. CDR3 amino acids: CASSPPSGQETQYF. CDR3 in DNA: TGTGCCAGCTCACCACCCTCAGGCCAAGAGACCCAGTACTTC.

The chain has TRBV2 and TRBJ2-7; D unclear. Per germline, CDR1 SNHLY and CDR2 FYNNEI. Trimming pared 2 bases from V and 5 bases from J, leaving 7 bases between. The CDR3 extends over 12 amino acids. CDR3 region: CASSELDHEQYF. CDR3 sequence (DNA): TGTGCCAGCAGTGAACTGGACCACGAGCAGTACTTC. The full variable domain, with the rest looked up from reference TRBV2 and TRBJ2-7, is EPEVTQTPSHQVTQMGQEVILRCVPISNHLYFYWYRQILGQKVEFLVSFYNNEISEKSEIFDDQFSVERPDGSNFTLKIRSTKLEDSAMYFCASSELDHEQYFGPGTRLTVT.